These 29 T cell receptor beta chains were all obtained from the same sample, sequenced in a study of tumor-infiltrating lymphocytes in oesophageal squamous cell carcinoma. One entry per CDR3 protein results from TCRdb running MiXCR on the PCR reads. Of approximately 20,000 distinct CDR3 sequences in the sample, 41% are singletons; the top ten hold roughly two fifths. The source material was esophageal tumor tissue. These receptors were taken from a male donor with esophageal squamous cell carcinoma.

The chain links TRBV7-3 to TRBJ2-3; the match to TRBD2 covers 7 bases. V gave up 2 bases and J gave up 10 bases; unmatched junction bases: 3. The CDR3 is 12 residues long. Germline CDR1 and CDR2: SGHTA and FQGTGA. The CDR3 is CASSLGGGSQYF. CDR3 nucleotides: TGTGCCAGCAGCTTAGGGGGGGGGTCGCAGTATTTT.

Remarks on this clonotype: A much larger clone is a single base away; this may be a read error. J is TRBJ2-4 and V is TRBV19; a weak D match, TRBD2 (5 bases). Germline CDR1 is LNHDA and CDR2 is SQIVND (reference sequence). This CDR3 is 17 amino acids long. Between the trimmed V and J ends, which lost 5 bases and 3 bases, there was a span of 20 bases. This CDR3 reads CASSASGWEQVKNIQYF. The CDR3 bases are TGTGCCAGTAGTGCGTCCGGTTGGGAGCAAGTCAAAAACATTCAGTACTTC.

This clonotype was picked up many times. The rearrangement links TRBV6-1 to TRBJ2-2; D is perhaps TRBD1 (7 bases). V was trimmed by 5 bases and J by 5 bases, leaving 18 bases between them. Per the germline V gene, CDR1 is MNHNS and CDR2 is SASEGT. The CDR3 extends over 16 amino acids. The CDR3 spells CASSSKDRAGTGELFF. The CDR3 nucleotides read TGTGCCAGCAGTTCCAAAGACAGGGCGGGGACCGGGGAGCTGTTTTTT.

This clonotype was seen more than once but under ten times. V usage is TRBV7-6 and J usage is TRBJ2-3; 7 bases agree with TRBD1. Germline CDR1 is SGHVS and CDR2 is FNYEAQ. Trimming cost V 6 bases and J 4 bases; bases outside gene matches: 7. The CDR3 is 14 residues long. CDR3: CASSWDSYADTQYF. CDR3 nucleotide sequence: TGTGCCAGCAGTTGGGACAGTTATGCAGATACGCAGTATTTT.

There are a few counts of this clonotype. The chain employs TRBV6-1 and TRBJ1-2; 7 bases are shared with TRBD1. CDR1 MNHNS and CDR2 SASEGT come from the germline V gene. After removal of 5 bases from V and 3 bases from J, the junction contained 9 bases not matched to a gene. This CDR3 region has 15 residues. CDR3 DNA: TGTGCCAGCAGTCCAACAGGGGAATCGTACTATGGCTACACCTTC. Its protein product is CASSPTGESYYGYTF.

The chain is built from TRBV7-9 and TRBJ1-6, with D tentatively TRBD1 (5 bases). Germline lookup yields CDR1 SEHNR and CDR2 FQNEAQ (reference sequence). V lost 3 bases to trimming and J lost 11 bases, with 11 bases between them. This CDR3 region has 13 residues. In DNA, the CDR3 is TGTGCCAGCAGCTTGGGCCAGGGCACACCCCTCCACTTT. It yields the protein CASSLGQGTPLHF.

Details on this clonotype: A junction boundary mismatches the germline segment, possibly from a read error. The rearrangement links TRBV7-2 to TRBJ2-5, with D unclear. Germline lookup yields CDR1 SGHTA and CDR2 FQGNSA. This CDR3 region has 12 residues. The CDR3 coding sequence is TGTGCCAGCAGCTTGGGGAATTCACCCCTCCACTTC. Encoded protein: CASSLGNSPLHF. Supplemented by reference TRBV7-2 and TRBJ2-5, the full variable domain reads GAGVSQSPSNKVTEKGKDVELRCDPISGHTALYWYRQSLGQGLEFLIYFQGNSAPDKSGLPSDRFSAERTGGSVSTLTIQRTQQEDSAVYLCASSLGNSPLHFGPGTRLLVL.

By share, this clonotype counts as medium-sized. J is TRBJ2-5 and V is TRBV11-2; D is possibly TRBD1 or TRBD2 (5 bases each). This CDR3 has 16 residues. The germline V gene has CDR1 SGHAT and CDR2 FQNNGV. V lost 4 bases, J lost 2 bases, and 17 bases lay in between. The CDR3 loop is CASSSNSGGGQETQYF. DNA of the CDR3: TGTGCCAGCAGCTCAAATTCTGGTGGGGGACAAGAGACCCAGTACTTC.

This clonotype was counted at least ten times. The final CDR3 position lacks the conserved phenylalanine or tryptophan, pointing to a likely read error. It is unclear where the CDR3 begins or ends on the DNA, so no DNA is shown, and the CDR3 is as TCRdb lists it. This chain joins TRBV27 and TRBJ2-1; the D call TRBD1 from the table was never checked on the DNA. Germline CDR1 and CDR2: MNHEY and SMNVEV (reference sequence). Counting both end residues, the CDR3 totals 8 amino acids. CDR3 residues: CASGDRGV.

For this clonotype: A much larger clone sits a single nucleotide away, making a read error possible. The genes are TRBV20-1 and TRBJ2-2; 10 bases map to TRBD1. Germline loops: CDR1 DFQATT, CDR2 SNEGSKA (reference sequence). There are 15 residues in the CDR3. In DNA, the CDR3 is TGCAGTGCCTTCTACCGGGACAGGGGAACCGGGGAGGTGTTTTTT. This sequence encodes CSAFYRDRGTGEVFF.

The V gene is TRBV7-6, the J gene TRBJ2-1, with D perhaps TRBD1 (5 bases). The germline CDR1 and CDR2 sequences are SGHVS and FNYEAQ. The CDR3 totals 12 residues. V shed 5 bases and J shed 7 bases, with 9 bases lying between them. CDR3 loop: CASSPQDNEQFF. DNA of the CDR3: TGTGCCAGCAGCCCACAGGATAATGAGCAGTTCTTC.

By share of the sample, this clonotype is medium-sized. The chain joins TRBV10-2 to TRBJ2-2; D ambiguous. The CDR3 runs to 13 residues. Germline values: CDR1 WSHSY, CDR2 SAAADI. The V end lost 2 bases, the J end lost 3 bases, and 4 bases lay between the germline ends. In DNA, the CDR3 is TGCGCCAGCAGTGAGACCTACACCGGGGAGCTGTTTTTT. It codes for CASSETYTGELFF.

This clonotype appeared many times. The chain joins TRBV2 to TRBJ2-4; D gene uncertain. With the DNA end fitting TRBJ2-7 better, the J assignment may be wrong. The CDR3 runs to 15 residues. Germline assignment: CDR1 SNHLY and CDR2 FYNNEI. CDR3 sequence reads: CATSERSAVLYEQYF. As DNA, the CDR3 is TGTGCCACCTCAGAAAGGTCGGCCGTCCTCTACGAGCAGTACTTC.

This clonotype was counted at least ten times. The chain combines TRBV28 with TRBJ1-1; D perhaps matches TRBD1 (6 bases). CDR1 is MDHEN, CDR2 SYDVKM, per germline. The V and J ends lost 1 base and 0 bases respectively, with 24 bases between them. The CDR3 runs 20 residues. The CDR3 DNA sequence: TGTGCCAGCAGTTTATCGGCAGGGGCCCAATCCTTCTTGATGAACACTGAAGCTTTCTTT. This codes for CASSLSAGAQSFLMNTEAFF.

This clonotype is categorized as medium-sized. J is TRBJ2-1 and V is TRBV7-3, with a tentative D call TRBD1 (6 bases). Germline CDR1 reads SGHTA; CDR2 reads FQGTGA. V was trimmed by 6 bases and J by 2 bases, leaving 17 bases between them. This CDR3 is built from 16 residues. The chain's CDR3 is CASSPRSGTTYNEQFF. The CDR3 DNA follows: TGTGCCAGCAGTCCTAGATCCGGGACAACCTACAATGAGCAGTTCTTC.

This clonotype was found many times. The chain carries TRBV5-6 and TRBJ1-1, with a tentative D call TRBD1 (6 bases). CDR3 length: 14 residues. In germline, CDR1 is SGHDT, CDR2 YYEEEE. V was shortened by 0 bases and J by 5 bases, with 11 bases between the two germline ends. CDR3 protein: CASSLVGAGTEAFF. DNA for the CDR3: TGTGCCAGCAGCTTGGTGGGGGCTGGGACTGAAGCTTTCTTT.

The V call is TRBV6-9, the J call TRBJ2-4; TRBD2 aligns across 10 bases. The DNA matches TRBJ2-7 better at its end, which makes the J call doubtful. There are 13 residues in the CDR3. Germline V gene lookup returns CDR1 MNHGY and CDR2 SVAAGI. The CDR3 DNA follows: TGTGCCAGCAGTTTAGCGGGGGGTACCGAGCAGTACTTC. Translation: CASSLAGGTEQYF.

The V and J genes are TRBV4-1 and TRBJ2-2, with D hard to call. V lost 4 bases to trimming and J lost 4 bases, with 13 bases between them. The CDR3 length is 15 residues. The germline CDR1 and CDR2 sequences are MGHRA and YSYEKL. In nucleotides, the CDR3 is TGCGCCAGCAGCCTCCCGAGAGGTGGCACCGGGGAGCTGTTTTTT. This codes for CASSLPRGGTGELFF.

The chain couples TRBV10-1 to TRBJ2-3; TRBD2 aligns across 9 bases. Germline lookup yields CDR1 WNHNN and CDR2 SYGVQD (reference sequence). V lost 0 bases, J lost 1 base, and 2 bases stayed unmatched. The CDR3 is 16 residues long. In DNA, the CDR3 is TGCGCCAGCAGTGAGTCGATAGCGGGAGGCACAGATACGCAGTATTTT. This encodes CASSESIAGGTDTQYF.

To note about this clonotype: This CDR3 is missing its conserved last phenylalanine or tryptophan, likely due to a read error. The limits of the CDR3 on the DNA are not certain, so only TCRdb's listed CDR3 is given. The rearrangement uses TRBV7-8 and TRBJ2-6; whether TRBD1, the table's D call, matches the DNA was not checked. Germline V gives CDR1 SGHVS, CDR2 FQNEAQ. The length of the CDR3 is 18 amino acids, counting both ends. The CDR3 loop reads CASSLRGTGINNEQFFGA.

About this clonotype: This CDR3 fails to terminate in the conserved phenylalanine or tryptophan, so it likely reflects a read error. The DNA is left out, because the CDR3 cannot be placed on it with certainty; the CDR3 is given as TCRdb lists it. The CDR3 is CASSVRDRGYTSSTSGQ. The V and J genes are TRBV7-6 and TRBJ1-1; the table assigns TRBD1, which was not confirmed against the DNA. Germline V gives CDR1 SGHVS, CDR2 FNYEAQ. The CDR3 sequence runs 17 residues, both termini included.

The chain employs TRBV7-6 and TRBJ2-3, with D perhaps matching TRBD2 (5 bases). The DNA end is a closer match to TRBJ2-7, so the J assignment may be wrong. The CDR3 is 14 amino acids. Germline V gene lookup returns CDR1 SGHVS and CDR2 FNYEAQ. This chain's CDR3 is CASSSMDFSGEQYF. In nucleotides, the CDR3 is TGTGCCAGCAGCTCGATGGACTTCTCGGGCGAGCAGTACTTC.

At least ten counts were recorded for this clonotype. The chain employs TRBV4-2 and TRBJ2-5; possibly TRBD1 or TRBD2 for D (6 bases each). V lost 1 base, J lost 5 bases, and 14 bases lay in between. Germline CDR1 is LGHNA and CDR2 is YNFKEQ. This CDR3 comprises 15 residues. The CDR3 loop is CASSQGTTGTETQYF. The DNA of the CDR3 is TGTGCCAGCAGCCAAGGCACTACAGGGACTGAGACCCAGTACTTC.

Comments on this clonotype: No conserved phenylalanine or tryptophan is present at the end of the CDR3, so a read error is the likely explanation. No DNA is shown, since the ends of the CDR3 on it are uncertain; the CDR3 is the one TCRdb lists. The gene calls are TRBV6-9 and TRBJ2-2; TRBD2, the table's D call, was not compared with the DNA. The CDR3 has 8 residues if both end residues are counted. The germline V gene encodes CDR1 MNHGY and CDR2 SVAAGI. CDR3 sequence reads: CASTRLPG.

This clonotype is medium-sized by share. The rearrangement uses TRBV10-2 and TRBJ2-3, with 8 bases identical to TRBD2. V dropped 3 bases and J dropped 1; count of bases not matched to a gene: 3. Germline CDR1 and CDR2: WSHSY and SAAADI. The CDR3 runs to 15 residues. The CDR3 nucleotides read TGCGCCAGCAGTGATAAGCGGGAGCGCACAGATACGCAGTATTTT. Protein: CASSDKRERTDTQYF.

This clonotype was found a few times. The chain recombines TRBV6-1 with TRBJ1-4, with TRBD1 matching over 8 bases. Per the germline V gene, CDR1 is MNHNS and CDR2 is SASEGT. The CDR3 length is 14 residues. V shed 6 bases, J shed 0 bases, and the junction held 0 bases outside the gene matches. The CDR3 protein is CASRTGATNEKLFF. Written as DNA, the CDR3 is TGTGCCAGCAGGACAGGGGCAACTAATGAAAAACTGTTTTTT.

This clonotype was seen at least ten times. The CDR3 spells CASSSPAGGYGYTF. In DNA form, the CDR3 reads TGTGCCAGCAGTTCCCCGGCCGGGGGCTATGGCTACACCTTC. This chain joins TRBV6-1 and TRBJ1-2, with TRBD1 as a possible D gene (5 bases). The germline V and J ends were trimmed by 5 bases and 4 bases, with 14 bases remaining between them. This CDR3 comprises 14 residues. Germline CDR1 and CDR2: MNHNS and SASEGT.

This clonotype was observed many times. V usage is TRBV5-6 and J usage is TRBJ1-2; D is possibly TRBD1 (6 bases). Germline V lookup: CDR1 SGHDT, CDR2 YYEEEE. The V and J ends lost 6 bases and 4 bases respectively, with 19 bases between them. CDR3 length: 15 residues. The CDR3 DNA is TGTGCCAGCAAATCACAGGGATTAAGCCTCTATGGCTACACCTTC. It codes for CASKSQGLSLYGYTF. Drawing the rest from reference TRBV5-6 and TRBJ1-2, the complete variable domain is DAGVTQSPTHLIKTRGQQVTLRCSPKSGHDTVSWYQQALGQGPQFIFQYYEEEERQRGNFPDRFSGHQFPNYSSELNVNALLLGDSALYLCASKSQGLSLYGYTFGSGTRLTVV.

Many counts were recorded for this clonotype. This sequence joins TRBV4-1 and TRBJ1-5, with unresolved D. CDR1 is MGHRA and CDR2 is YSYEKL in the germline V gene. The V end was cut by 3 bases, the J end by 0 bases, with 12 bases between. This CDR3 is 16 amino acids long. CDR3 loop: CASSQDGEYSNQPQHF. DNA for the CDR3: TGCGCCAGCAGCCAGGACGGCGAATATAGCAATCAGCCCCAGCATTTT.